The source of this T cell receptor beta chain is a study of cytomegalovirus exposure and HLA in healthy donors. In the study overall: HLA-typed donors were the source of 83 million or so unique TCRs, which an early data release held.

Findings and limits, study-wide: Versus the approximately 720-donor mean, an Asian-associated ancestry cluster reportedly showed fewer N-insertions in a later analysis.

Only one count was recorded for this clone. The antigen is not known. V lost 5 bases and J lost 5; bases outside the gene matches: 11. Germline-derived CDR1 and CDR2 are LNHDA and SQIVND (reference sequence). The CDR3 has 17 amino acids. The study ran its PCR with 60 Vbeta and 13 Jbeta primers. Profiling relied on immunoSEQ multiplex PCR, and the TCRdb table lists in-frame clones only, not all of them. The data show 200,000 or so clones, about 80% seen once. The receptor's source is a man aged 18 to 29 in good health and CMV-seronegative. The chain is built from TRBV19 and TRBJ2-6, with TRBD1 matching 8 bases. The sequencing sample was made of PBMCs. The CDR3 protein is CASSPYRGISWANVLTF. In DNA, the CDR3 is TGTGCCAGTAGTCCTTACAGGGGGATCAGCTGGGCCAACGTCCTGACTTTC.